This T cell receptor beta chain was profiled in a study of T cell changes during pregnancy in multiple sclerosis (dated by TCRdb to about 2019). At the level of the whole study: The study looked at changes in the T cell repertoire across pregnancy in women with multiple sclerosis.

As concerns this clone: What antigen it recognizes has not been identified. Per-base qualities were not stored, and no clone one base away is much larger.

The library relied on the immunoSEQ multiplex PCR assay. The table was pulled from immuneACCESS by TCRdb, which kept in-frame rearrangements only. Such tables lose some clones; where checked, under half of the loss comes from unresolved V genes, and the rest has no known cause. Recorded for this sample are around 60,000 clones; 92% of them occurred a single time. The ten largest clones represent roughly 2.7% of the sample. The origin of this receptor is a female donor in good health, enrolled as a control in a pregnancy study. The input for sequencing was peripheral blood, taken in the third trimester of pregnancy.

The CDR3 protein sequence reads: CASSPWTTDYEQYF. The nucleotides are TGTGCCAGCAGCCCGTGGACTACCGACTACGAGCAGTACTTC. The sequence joins TRBV11-3 to TRBJ2-7, with TRBD2 perhaps the D gene, on 6 matching bases. Reading the germline V gene gives CDR1 SGHNT and CDR2 YENEEA. Counted from cysteine to phenylalanine, this CDR3 has 14 amino acids. Just CDR3 DNA is preserved here, 42 bases in frame from base 1. V loses 5 bases, J loses 3 bases, and the germline ends lie 14 bases apart.